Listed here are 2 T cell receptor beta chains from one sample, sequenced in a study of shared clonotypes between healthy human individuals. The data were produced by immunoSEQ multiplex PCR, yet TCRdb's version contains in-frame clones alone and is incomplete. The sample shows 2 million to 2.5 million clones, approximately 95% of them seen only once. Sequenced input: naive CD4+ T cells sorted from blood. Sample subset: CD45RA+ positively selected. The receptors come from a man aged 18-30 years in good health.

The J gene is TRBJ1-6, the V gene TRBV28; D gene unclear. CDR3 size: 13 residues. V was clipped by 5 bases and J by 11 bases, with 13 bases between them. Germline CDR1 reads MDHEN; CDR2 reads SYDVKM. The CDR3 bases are TGTGCCAGCAGTACCCTTGTCCCCCCACCCCTCCACTTT. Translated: CASSTLVPPPLHF. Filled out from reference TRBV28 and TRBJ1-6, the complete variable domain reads DVKVTQSSRYLVKRTGEKVFLECVQDMDHENMFWYRQDPGLGLRLIYFSYDVKMKEKGDIPEGYSVSREKKERFSLILESASTNQTSMYLCASSTLVPPPLHFGNGTRLTVT.

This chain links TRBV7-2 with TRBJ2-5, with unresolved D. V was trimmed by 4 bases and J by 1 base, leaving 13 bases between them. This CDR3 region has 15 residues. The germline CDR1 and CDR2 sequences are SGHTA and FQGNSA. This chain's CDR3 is CASSSYTPSQETQYF. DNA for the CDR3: TGTGCCAGCAGCTCGTATACTCCGAGCCAAGAGACCCAGTACTTC.